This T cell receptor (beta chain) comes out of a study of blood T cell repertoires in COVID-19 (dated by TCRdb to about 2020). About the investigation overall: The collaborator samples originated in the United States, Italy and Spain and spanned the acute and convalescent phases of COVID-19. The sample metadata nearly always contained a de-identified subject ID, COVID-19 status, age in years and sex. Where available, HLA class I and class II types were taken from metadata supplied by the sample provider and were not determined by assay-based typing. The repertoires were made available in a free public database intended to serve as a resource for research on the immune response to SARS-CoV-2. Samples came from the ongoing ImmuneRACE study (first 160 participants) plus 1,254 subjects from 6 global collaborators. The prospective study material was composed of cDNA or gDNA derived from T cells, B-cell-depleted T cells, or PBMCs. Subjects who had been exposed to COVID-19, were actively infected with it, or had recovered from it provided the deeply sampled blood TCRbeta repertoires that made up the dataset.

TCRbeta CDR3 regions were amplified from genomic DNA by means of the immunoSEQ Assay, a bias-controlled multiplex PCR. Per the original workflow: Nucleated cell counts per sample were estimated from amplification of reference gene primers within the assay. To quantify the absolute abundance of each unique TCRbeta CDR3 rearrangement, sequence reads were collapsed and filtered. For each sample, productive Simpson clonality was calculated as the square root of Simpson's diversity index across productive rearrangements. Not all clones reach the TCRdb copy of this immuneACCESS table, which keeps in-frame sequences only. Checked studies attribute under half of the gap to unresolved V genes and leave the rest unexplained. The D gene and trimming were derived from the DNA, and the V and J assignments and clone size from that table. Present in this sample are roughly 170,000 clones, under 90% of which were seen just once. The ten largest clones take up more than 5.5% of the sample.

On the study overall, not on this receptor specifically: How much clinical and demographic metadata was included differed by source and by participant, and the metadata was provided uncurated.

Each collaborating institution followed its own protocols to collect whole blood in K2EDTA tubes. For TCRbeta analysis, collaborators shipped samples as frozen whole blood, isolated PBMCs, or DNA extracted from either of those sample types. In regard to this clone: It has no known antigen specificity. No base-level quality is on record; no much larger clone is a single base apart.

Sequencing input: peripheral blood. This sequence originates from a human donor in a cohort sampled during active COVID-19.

This receptor has the CDR3 CASSPRDKGTYEQYF. The sequenced DNA is TGTGCCAGCAGCCCCCGGGACAAGGGCACCTACGAGCAGTACTTC. In this chain, TRBV7-9 is recombined with TRBJ2-7; the D gene is possibly TRBD1, with 6 bases matching. Its CDR3 holds 15 amino acids, cysteine through phenylalanine. Only the CDR3 DNA stays, 45 bases, in frame from base 1. The germline V gene (reference sequence) provides CDR1 SEHNR and CDR2 FQNEAQ. Cut back by 5 bases and 2 bases, the V and J ends lie 16 bases apart.